Below, 5 T cell receptor beta chains from the same sample are listed, as sequenced in a study of a mutant IDH1 vaccine in newly diagnosed glioma. Their antigens remain unidentified. The repertoire was sequenced with immunoSEQ multiplex PCR; TCRdb's copy has only in-frame clones and lacks some. The sample lists roughly 48,000 clones, 70% to 80% occurring once. Time point in this sample: week 35, safety follow-up. Vaccination comprised doses that each held 300 ug of mutant IDH1 20-mer peptide, plus topical imiquimod. Sequenced here: PBMCs, sampled from a glioma patient whose treatment included an IDH1 peptide vaccine. The source is a man in his forties with glioma.

This sequence joins TRBV29-1 and TRBJ1-2; D gene unclear. The length of the CDR3 is 12 residues. Trimming cost V 1 base and J 2 bases, with 5 bases left between them. Germline loops: CDR1 SQVTM, CDR2 ANQGSEA. This CDR3 is CSVEGVNYGYTF. In nucleotides, the CDR3 is TGCAGCGTTGAAGGGGTGAACTATGGCTACACCTTC.

V is TRBV4-1 and J is TRBJ2-6; D is undetermined. Per germline, CDR1 MGHRA and CDR2 YSYEKL. This CDR3 contains 15 residues. The ends were cut back, 0 bases at V and 0 bases at J, with 3 bases in the middle. The CDR3: CASSQDSSGANVLTF. CDR3 coding DNA: TGCGCCAGCAGCCAAGACTCCTCTGGGGCCAACGTCCTGACTTTC.

The chain couples TRBV7-9 to TRBJ2-3; D uncertain. The ends were cut back, 7 bases at V and 3 bases at J, with 11 bases in the middle. CDR3 length: 13 residues. Looked up from germline, CDR1 is SEHNR and CDR2 is FQNEAQ (reference sequence). As DNA, the CDR3 is TGTGCCAGCACCCAAGCCAGGACAGATACGCAGTATTTT. Translation gives CASTQARTDTQYF.

Concerning this clone: The same CDR3 can be traced to other DNA sequences in this sample. The chain has TRBV11-2 and TRBJ1-2; D is perhaps TRBD1 (5 bases). The CDR3 has 13 amino acids. Germline V lookup: CDR1 SGHAT, CDR2 FQNNGV. V was clipped by 5 bases and J by 4 bases, with 11 bases between them. The CDR3 is CASSLGTGYGYTF. Written as DNA, the CDR3 is TGTGCCAGCAGCCTGGGGACGGGCTATGGCTACACCTTC.

The CDR3 DNA follows: TGTGCCAGCAAGCCCGGGACTAGCGGGAGGCGGAATGAGCAGTTCTTC. It specifies CASKPGTSGRRNEQFF. The V and J genes are TRBV2 and TRBJ2-1, with TRBD2 identical over 15 bases. In germline, CDR1 is SNHLY, CDR2 FYNNEI. The V segment lost 7 bases and the J segment 7 bases; nucleotides outside the gene matches: 8. The CDR3 is made up of 16 amino acids.